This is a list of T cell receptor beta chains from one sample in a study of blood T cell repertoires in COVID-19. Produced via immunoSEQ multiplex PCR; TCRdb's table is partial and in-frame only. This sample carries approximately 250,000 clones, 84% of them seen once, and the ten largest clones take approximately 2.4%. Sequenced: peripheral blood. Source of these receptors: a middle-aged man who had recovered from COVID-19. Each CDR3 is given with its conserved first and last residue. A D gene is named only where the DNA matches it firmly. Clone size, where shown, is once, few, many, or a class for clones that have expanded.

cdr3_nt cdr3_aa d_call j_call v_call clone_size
TGTGCCAGCAGCCCCCAAGCGGGGGAGTACACCGGGGAGCTGTTTTTT CASSPQAGEYTGELFF TRBD2 TRBJ2-2 TRBV9 once
TGCGCCAGCAGCTTAGCCCAGGGTATCCAAGAGACCCAGTACTTC CASSLAQGIQETQYF . TRBJ2-5 TRBV5-1 .
TGTGCCAGCACGGGACAGCCGAACACTGAAGCTTTCTTT CASTGQPNTEAFF TRBD1 TRBJ1-1 TRBV6-5 .
TGTGCCAGCTCACCCCTGCCTAGCGGGGGCCCCGATACGCAGTATTTT CASSPLPSGGPDTQYF TRBD2 TRBJ2-3 TRBV18 .
TGTGCCAGCAGCCTGGGGCTCCGGGAGCAACGTGGCTACACCTTC CASSLGLREQRGYTF . TRBJ1-2 TRBV5-8 .
TGTGCCAGCAGCCGTTCGGGGACAGGGCTGCCGCAGTACTTC CASSRSGTGLPQYF TRBD1 TRBJ2-7 TRBV5-6 .
TGTGCCAGCAGTTACTTCTCAGGGGGCAAAGAGACCCAGTACTTC CASSYFSGGKETQYF TRBD1 TRBJ2-5 TRBV6-2/TRBV6-3 .
TGTGCCAGCTCACCTTCGGCGTACGCGGGAGGTACCTCCTACAATGAGCAGTTCTTC CASSPSAYAGGTSYNEQFF TRBD2 TRBJ2-1 TRBV18 few
TGTGCCATCAGTGAGTCGGGGGCGGGAGGGCTCTACAATGAGCAGTTCTTC CAISESGAGGLYNEQFF TRBD2 TRBJ2-1 TRBV10-3 .
TGTGCCAGCAGCGCACGACTAGCGGACTCCTACAATGAGCAGTTCTTC CASSARLADSYNEQFF TRBD2 TRBJ2-1 TRBV7-9 .
TGTGCCAGTAGTCCGGTACGGGGGGGCTACACCTTC CASSPVRGGYTF . TRBJ1-2 TRBV19 .
TGTGCCAGCAGCTTATTATGGGCTCCTAGGGGGGAGACCCAGTACTTC CASSLLWAPRGETQYF . TRBJ2-5 TRBV11-2 .
TGTGCCAGCAGCGCACAAGGGGGTCATGAGCAGTTCTTC CASSAQGGHEQFF . TRBJ2-1 TRBV9 .
TGCGCCAGCAGTGAGTTTTCAGGATCCTACGAGCAGTACTTC CASSEFSGSYEQYF . TRBJ2-7 TRBV10-2 .
TGCGCCAGCGGAGGAGGAGGGTTCTCGCAGGGCTACACCTTC CASGGGGFSQGYTF . TRBJ1-2 TRBV5-1 .
TGTGCCAGTAGTATTAGGGGACTCGAAGGCTACACCTTC CASSIRGLEGYTF . TRBJ1-2 TRBV19 once
TGTGCCAGCAGCCAAGTCCAGGGCGTTCTCTATGGCTACACCTTC CASSQVQGVLYGYTF . TRBJ1-2 TRBV3-1/TRBV3-2 once
TGTGCCAGTAGTACCGGACTAGCTAAATTCACAGATACGCAGTATTTT CASSTGLAKFTDTQYF TRBD2 TRBJ2-3 TRBV19 .
TGCGCCAGCAGTCTCGGGATAACAGTTTCCTACGAGCAGTACTTC CASSLGITVSYEQYF . TRBJ2-7 TRBV5-1 once
TGTGCCACCAGCAGAGATTTCGCAGATACGCAGTATTTT CATSRDFADTQYF . TRBJ2-3 TRBV15 .
TGTGCCACCAGTGATTTCACCCGGAACTATGGCTACACCTTC CATSDFTRNYGYTF . TRBJ1-2 TRBV24-1 .
TGTGCCAGCAGCTTCACAGCGGGAGTGAACACCGGGGAGCTGTTTTTT CASSFTAGVNTGELFF TRBD2 TRBJ2-2 TRBV7-9 .
TGTGCCAGCAGCCAAGCCAGCGGGAGAGGAACCTACGAGCAGTACTTC CASSQASGRGTYEQYF TRBD2 TRBJ2-7 TRBV13 .
TGTGCCAGCAGTTTTCGACACGCAGGGGGCAACAGCAATCAGCCCCAGCATTTT CASSFRHAGGNSNQPQHF TRBD1 TRBJ1-5 TRBV27 .
TGTGCCAGCTCACCACCGTCGGCCAGGATGGAGACCCAGTACTTC CASSPPSARMETQYF . TRBJ2-5 TRBV18 .
TGTGCCAGCAGCCAAGAGGGGATAACGGGGTTTGATGAGCAGTTCTTC CASSQEGITGFDEQFF . TRBJ2-1 TRBV4-2 .
TGCGCCAGCAGGGGCTCAGGGCTAGCGGACCAAGAGACCCAGTACTTC CASRGSGLADQETQYF TRBD2 TRBJ2-5 TRBV5-1 few
TGTGCCAGCAGCGTCCCACCGACGGGGGTCACTGAAGCTTTCTTT CASSVPPTGVTEAFF . TRBJ1-1 TRBV9 few
TGTGCCAGCAGCCCCTCTGGGGCCGGGTACAATGAGCAGTTCTTC CASSPSGAGYNEQFF . TRBJ2-1 TRBV11-3 .
TGTGCCAGCAGCGTATTGGCCGGCACAGATACGCAGTATTTT CASSVLAGTDTQYF . TRBJ2-3 TRBV9 .
TGTGCCAGCAGTTACTCGCAGGGGATGAACACTGAAGCTTTCTTT CASSYSQGMNTEAFF . TRBJ1-1 TRBV6-6 .
TGTGCCAGCAGCGTCCGCCGGGACTACACTGAAGCTTTCTTT CASSVRRDYTEAFF . TRBJ1-1 TRBV7-2 .
TGTGCCAGCAGCGCGGGACTAGCGAGCGATGAGCAGTTCTTC CASSAGLASDEQFF TRBD2 TRBJ2-1 TRBV14 .
TGCGCCAGCAGCCAAGATATAAGCGGGGGATACAATGAGCAGTTCTTC CASSQDISGGYNEQFF TRBD2 TRBJ2-1 TRBV4-1 .
TGTGCCAGCAGAGGGACTCTTGAGGGCTACACCTTC CASRGTLEGYTF . TRBJ1-2 TRBV7-9 .
TGTGCCAGCAGCTTGTCAGCGGGACCTCCCTACGAGCAGTACTTC CASSLSAGPPYEQYF TRBD2 TRBJ2-7 TRBV5-4 .
TGTGCCAGCAGCTTGGACAAAGCCTACAATGAGCAGTTCTTC CASSLDKAYNEQFF . TRBJ2-1 TRBV7-2 .
TGTGCCCTCGCGAAAACCTACAATGAGCAGTTCTTC CALAKTYNEQFF . TRBJ2-1 TRBV12-3/TRBV12-4 .
TGTGCCAGCAGCTTAGGTCGGGGGTTGGCTGGCACTGAAGCTTTCTTT CASSLGRGLAGTEAFF . TRBJ1-1 TRBV7-9 few
TGTGCCAGCTCGCGGACAGGGATCGGGGAAAAACTGTTTTTT CASSRTGIGEKLFF TRBD1 TRBJ1-4 TRBV18 .
TGTGCCAGCTCACCCCCCGGCCCGGGCCCGGGAACAGATACGCAGTATTTT CASSPPGPGPGTDTQYF . TRBJ2-3 TRBV18 .
TGTGCCAGCAGTTCCATAACAGGGGGCAAAGATACGCAGTATTTT CASSSITGGKDTQYF TRBD1 TRBJ2-3 TRBV6-2/TRBV6-3 .
TGTGCCAGCAGCACAGGGGGGAGCTCCTACAATGAGCAGTTCTTC CASSTGGSSYNEQFF TRBD1 TRBJ2-1 TRBV9 .
TGTGCCAGCAGTTTATCGTGGTCGGGAACAGGGTTCTTGATCGGGGAGCTGTTTTTT CASSLSWSGTGFLIGELFF . TRBJ2-2 TRBV27 .
TGTGCCAGTAGTGGGGCAGGGTCCAAAGGCTATGGCTACACCTTC CASSGAGSKGYGYTF . TRBJ1-2 TRBV19 .
TGTGCCAGCAGTCTTACAGCCTCCAGCAATCAGCCCCAGCATTTT CASSLTASSNQPQHF . TRBJ1-5 TRBV6-2/TRBV6-3 .
TGTGCCACCAGCAGAGATCGGGGGGGAGAAAACTATGGCTACACCTTC CATSRDRGGENYGYTF . TRBJ1-2 TRBV15 few
TGTGCCAGCAGCCGGACAGCTAGCACAGATACGCAGTATTTT CASSRTASTDTQYF . TRBJ2-3 TRBV6-5 .
TGTGCCCGCCGACAGGGGGCTCAAGCGAGTTCACCCCTCCACTTT CARRQGAQASSPLHF TRBD1 TRBJ1-6 TRBV3-1/TRBV3-2 .
TGTGCCACCAGTGATGCCACAGGGGTGGAGACCCAGTACTTC CATSDATGVETQYF TRBD1 TRBJ2-5 TRBV24-1 .
TGTGCCAGTAAGGGACTACCCTACGAGCAGTACTTC CASKGLPYEQYF TRBD2 TRBJ2-7 TRBV3-1/TRBV3-2 .
TGCAGCGTTGAACGCTCCGGACATGGCGAGCAGTACTTC CSVERSGHGEQYF . TRBJ2-7 TRBV29-1 .
TGTGCCAGTAGTATGACAGGGACCCTTAGCAATCAGCCCCAGCATTTT CASSMTGTLSNQPQHF TRBD1 TRBJ1-5 TRBV19 many
TGTGCCAGCAGCTTAGATCCAATCAGCTCCTACGAGCAGTACTTC CASSLDPISSYEQYF . TRBJ2-7 TRBV7-2 .
TGTGCCAGCTCATCGGGGACAGGGAGCACTGAAGCTTTCTTT CASSSGTGSTEAFF TRBD1 TRBJ1-1 TRBV18 .
TGTGCCAGTAGTGGGGGACTAGCGGGGACCCCTTCCACAGATACGCAGTATTTT CASSGGLAGTPSTDTQYF TRBD2 TRBJ2-3 TRBV19 .
TGTGCCACCAGCAGAGAGACGCGGTCCTACGAGCAGTACTTC CATSRETRSYEQYF . TRBJ2-7 TRBV15 .